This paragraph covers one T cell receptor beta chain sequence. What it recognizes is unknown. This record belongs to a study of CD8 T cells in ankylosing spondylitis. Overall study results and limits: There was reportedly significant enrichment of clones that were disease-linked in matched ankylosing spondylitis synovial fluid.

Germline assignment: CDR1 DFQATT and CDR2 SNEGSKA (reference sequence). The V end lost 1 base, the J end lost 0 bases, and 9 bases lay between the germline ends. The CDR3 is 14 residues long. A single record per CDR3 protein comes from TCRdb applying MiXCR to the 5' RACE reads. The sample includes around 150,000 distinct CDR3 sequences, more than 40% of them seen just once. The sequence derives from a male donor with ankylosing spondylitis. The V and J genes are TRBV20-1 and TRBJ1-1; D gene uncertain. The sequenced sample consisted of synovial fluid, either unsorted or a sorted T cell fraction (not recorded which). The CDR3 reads CSARVGLLNTEAFF. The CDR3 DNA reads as TGCAGTGCTAGAGTAGGCCTCCTGAACACTGAAGCTTTCTTT.